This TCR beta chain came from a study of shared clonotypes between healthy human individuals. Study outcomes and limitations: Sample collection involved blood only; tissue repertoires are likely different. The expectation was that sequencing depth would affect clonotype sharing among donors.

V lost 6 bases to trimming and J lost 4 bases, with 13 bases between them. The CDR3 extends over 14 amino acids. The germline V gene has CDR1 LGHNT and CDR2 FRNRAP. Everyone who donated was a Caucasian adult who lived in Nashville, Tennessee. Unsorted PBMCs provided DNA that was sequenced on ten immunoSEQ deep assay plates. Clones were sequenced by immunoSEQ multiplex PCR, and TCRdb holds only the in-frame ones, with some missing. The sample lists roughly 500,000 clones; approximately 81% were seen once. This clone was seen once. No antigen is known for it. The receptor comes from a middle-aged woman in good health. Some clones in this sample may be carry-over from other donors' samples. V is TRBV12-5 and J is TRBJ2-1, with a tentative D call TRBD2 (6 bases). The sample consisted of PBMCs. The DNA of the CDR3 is TGTGCTAGTGGCGCAAGCGGGCCGTACAATGAGCAGTTCTTC. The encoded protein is CASGASGPYNEQFF.